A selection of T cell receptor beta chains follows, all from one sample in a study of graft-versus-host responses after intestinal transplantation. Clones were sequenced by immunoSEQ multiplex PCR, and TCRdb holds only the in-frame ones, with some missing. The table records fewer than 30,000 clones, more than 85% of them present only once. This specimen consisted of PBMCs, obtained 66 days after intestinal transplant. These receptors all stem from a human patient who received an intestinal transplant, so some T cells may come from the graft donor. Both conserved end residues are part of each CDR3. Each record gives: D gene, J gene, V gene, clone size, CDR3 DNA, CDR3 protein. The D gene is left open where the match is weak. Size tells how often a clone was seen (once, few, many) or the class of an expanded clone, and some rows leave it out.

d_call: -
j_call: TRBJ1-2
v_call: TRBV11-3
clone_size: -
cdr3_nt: TGTGCCAGCAGCATGAGGGGCCCGTATGGCTACACCTTC
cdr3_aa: CASSMRGPYGYTF

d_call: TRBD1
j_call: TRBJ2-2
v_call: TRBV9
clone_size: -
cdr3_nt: TGTGCCAGCACCGGACAGGGGGGGACCGGGGAGCTGTTTTTT
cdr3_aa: CASTGQGGTGELFF

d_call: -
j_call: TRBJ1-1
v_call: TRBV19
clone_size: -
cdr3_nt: TGTGCCAGTAGTATAGGCGGTATGAACACTGAAGCTTTCTTT
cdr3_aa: CASSIGGMNTEAFF

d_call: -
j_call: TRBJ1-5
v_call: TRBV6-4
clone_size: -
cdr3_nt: TGTGCCAGCAGTGACAAGGCGGGGGAAGGACAGCCCCAGCATTTT
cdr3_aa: CASSDKAGEGQPQHF

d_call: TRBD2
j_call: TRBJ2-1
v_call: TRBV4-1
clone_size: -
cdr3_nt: TGCGCCAGCAGCCACCGGGACTACGATGAGCAGTTCTTC
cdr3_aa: CASSHRDYDEQFF

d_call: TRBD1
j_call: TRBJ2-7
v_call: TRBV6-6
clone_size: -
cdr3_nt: TGTGCCAGCAGTCTATCAGGGACAGCGATCTCCTACGAGCAGTACTTC
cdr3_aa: CASSLSGTAISYEQYF

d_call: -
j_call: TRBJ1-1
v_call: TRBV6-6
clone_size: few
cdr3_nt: TGTGCCAGCATAGCGGGCGGGGGGAACACTGAAGCTTTCTTT
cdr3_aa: CASIAGGGNTEAFF

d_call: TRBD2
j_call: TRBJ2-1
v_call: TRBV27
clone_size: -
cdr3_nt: TGTGCCAGCAGTTTATGGGGCGGGAGTAGCAATGAGCAGTTCTTC
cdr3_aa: CASSLWGGSSNEQFF

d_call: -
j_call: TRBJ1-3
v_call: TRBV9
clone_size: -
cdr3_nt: TGTGCCAGCAGCGTAGACGCGAGCTCTGGAAACACCATATATTTT
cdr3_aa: CASSVDASSGNTIYF

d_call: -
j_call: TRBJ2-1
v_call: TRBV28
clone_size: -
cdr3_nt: TGTGCCAGCAGTTTATGGTTCGAGTCGGGGATGTATGAGCAGTTCTTC
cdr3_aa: CASSLWFESGMYEQFF

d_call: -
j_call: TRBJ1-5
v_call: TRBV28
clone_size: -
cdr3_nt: TGTGCCAGCAGTTTACAGATATATTCGGGTCAGCCCCAGCATTTT
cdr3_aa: CASSLQIYSGQPQHF

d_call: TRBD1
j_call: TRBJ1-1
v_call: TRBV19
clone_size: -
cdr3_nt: TGTGCCAGTAGTATAACAGGGGGAACTGAAGCTTTCTTT
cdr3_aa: CASSITGGTEAFF

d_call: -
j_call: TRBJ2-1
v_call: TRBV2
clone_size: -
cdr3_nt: TGTGCCAGCCGGGGACCAGAGCAGTTCTTC
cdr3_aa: CASRGPEQFF

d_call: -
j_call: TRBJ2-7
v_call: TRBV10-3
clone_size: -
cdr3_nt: TGTGCCATCAGTGGTTTTGGGGGATACGAGCAGTACTTC
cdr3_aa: CAISGFGGYEQYF

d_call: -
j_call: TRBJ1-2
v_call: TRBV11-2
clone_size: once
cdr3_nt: TGTGCCAGCAGCTTATTGGTTGGCTATGGCTACACCTTC
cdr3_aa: CASSLLVGYGYTF

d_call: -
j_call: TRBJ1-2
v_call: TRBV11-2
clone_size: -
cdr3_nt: TGTGCCAGCAGCTTAGTTCCCCTGAACTATGGCTACACCTTC
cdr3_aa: CASSLVPLNYGYTF

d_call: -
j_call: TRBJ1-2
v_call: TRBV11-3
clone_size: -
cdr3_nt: TGTGCCAGCAGCTTCCCGGGAGTGTGGTGGGGCTACACCTTC
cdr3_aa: CASSFPGVWWGYTF

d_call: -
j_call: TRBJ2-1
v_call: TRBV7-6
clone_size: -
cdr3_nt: TGTGCCAGCAGCTTGGGGGACTCACGGTTAGGGAATGAGCAGTTCTTC
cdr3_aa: CASSLGDSRLGNEQFF

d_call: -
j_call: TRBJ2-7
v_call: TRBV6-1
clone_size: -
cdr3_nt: TGTGCCAGCAGTGAAATCCCCGGAAACTCCTACGAGCAGTACTTC
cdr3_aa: CASSEIPGNSYEQYF

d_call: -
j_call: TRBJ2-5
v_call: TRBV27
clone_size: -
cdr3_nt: TGTGCCAGCAGTCATGGAGAGACCCAGTACTTC
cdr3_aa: CASSHGETQYF

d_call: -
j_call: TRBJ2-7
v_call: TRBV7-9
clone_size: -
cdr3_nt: TGTGCCAGCAGCTTTACAGAGACCTACGAGCAGTACTTC
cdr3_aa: CASSFTETYEQYF

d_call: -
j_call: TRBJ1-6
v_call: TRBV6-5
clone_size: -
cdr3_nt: TGTGCCAGCAGGGCGAGGGGCCTCTATAATTCACCCCTCCACTTT
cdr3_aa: CASRARGLYNSPLHF

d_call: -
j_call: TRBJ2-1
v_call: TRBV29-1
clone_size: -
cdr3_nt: TGCAGCGTTGGAGGATTCTCCTACAATGAGCAGTTCTTC
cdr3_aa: CSVGGFSYNEQFF

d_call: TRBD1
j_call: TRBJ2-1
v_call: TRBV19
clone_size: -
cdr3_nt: TGTGCCAGTAGTAGACAGGGCAATGAGCAGTTCTTC
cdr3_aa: CASSRQGNEQFF

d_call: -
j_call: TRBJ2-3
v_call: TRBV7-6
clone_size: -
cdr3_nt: TGTGCCAGCAGCCGGACTCGTAGCACAGATACGCAGTATTTT
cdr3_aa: CASSRTRSTDTQYF

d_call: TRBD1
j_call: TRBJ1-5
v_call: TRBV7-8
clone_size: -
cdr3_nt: TGTGCCAGCAGCTCAGGGACAGGCTACAATCAGCCCCAGCATTTT
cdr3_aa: CASSSGTGYNQPQHF

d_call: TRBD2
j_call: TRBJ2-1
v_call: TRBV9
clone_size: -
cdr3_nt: TGTGCCAGCAGCGTAGGGTCTAGCGGGGGGGCCGAGGAGCAGTTCTTC
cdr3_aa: CASSVGSSGGAEEQFF

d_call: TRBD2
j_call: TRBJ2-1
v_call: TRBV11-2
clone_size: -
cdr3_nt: TGTGCCAGCAGCCCGAGACTAGCGGGAGTATACAATGAGCAGTTCTTC
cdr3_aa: CASSPRLAGVYNEQFF

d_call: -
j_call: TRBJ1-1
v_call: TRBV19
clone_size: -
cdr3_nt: TGTGCCAGTAGTATAGGTCCAAGCTTGAACACTGAAGCTTTCTTT
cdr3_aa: CASSIGPSLNTEAFF

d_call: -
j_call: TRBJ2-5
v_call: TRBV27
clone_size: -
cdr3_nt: TGTGCCAGCAGCTCCACCGGGACCGCCCCACAAGAGACCCAGTACTTC
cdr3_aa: CASSSTGTAPQETQYF

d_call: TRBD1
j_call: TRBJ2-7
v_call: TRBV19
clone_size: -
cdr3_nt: TGTGCCAGTAGTAGGGACAGGAAATACGAGCAGTACTTC
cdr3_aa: CASSRDRKYEQYF

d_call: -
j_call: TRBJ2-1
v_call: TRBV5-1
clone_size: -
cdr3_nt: TGCGCCAGCAGGACTTCCATCCCGCCGAATGAGCAGTTCTTC
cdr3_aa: CASRTSIPPNEQFF

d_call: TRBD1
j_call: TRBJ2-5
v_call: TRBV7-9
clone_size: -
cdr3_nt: TGTGCCAGCAGCCCACAGGGGGCCGGGGAGACCCAGTACTTC
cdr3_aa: CASSPQGAGETQYF

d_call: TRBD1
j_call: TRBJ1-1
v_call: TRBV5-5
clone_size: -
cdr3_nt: TGTGCCAGCAGCTTAAGGGGGCGTTATTCGATGAACACTGAAGCTTTCTTT
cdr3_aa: CASSLRGRYSMNTEAFF

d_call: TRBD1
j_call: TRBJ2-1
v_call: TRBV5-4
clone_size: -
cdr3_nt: TGTGCCAGCAGCCGCCGGGACAGGGGGCGCAATGAGCAGTTCTTC
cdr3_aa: CASSRRDRGRNEQFF

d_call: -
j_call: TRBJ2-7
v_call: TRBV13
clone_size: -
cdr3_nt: TGTGCCAGCAGCCCACGAGGGTCCTACGAGCAGTACTTC
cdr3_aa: CASSPRGSYEQYF

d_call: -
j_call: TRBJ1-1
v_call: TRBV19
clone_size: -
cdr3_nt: TGTGCCAGTTCTCAGGTTGGAGGGACTGAAGCTTTCTTT
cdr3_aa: CASSQVGGTEAFF

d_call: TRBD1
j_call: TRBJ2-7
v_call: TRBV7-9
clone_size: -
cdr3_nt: TGTGCCAGCAGCTTAGGACAGGGTCTGGACGAGCAGTACTTC
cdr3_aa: CASSLGQGLDEQYF

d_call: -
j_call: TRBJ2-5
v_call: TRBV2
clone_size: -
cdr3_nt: TGTGCCAGCGGTCCGGGACTTACAGAGACCCAGTACTTC
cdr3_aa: CASGPGLTETQYF

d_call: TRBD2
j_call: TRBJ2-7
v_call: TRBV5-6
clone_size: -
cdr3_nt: TGTGCCAGCAGTCAGATAGCGGGAGGGCCCTACGAGCAGTACTTC
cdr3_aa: CASSQIAGGPYEQYF

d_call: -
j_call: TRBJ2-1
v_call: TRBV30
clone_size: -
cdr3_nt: TGTGCCTGGAGTGTTGAGTACAATGAGCAGTTCTTC
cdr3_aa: CAWSVEYNEQFF

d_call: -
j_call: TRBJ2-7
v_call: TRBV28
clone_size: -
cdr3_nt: TGTGCCAGCAGTTCGGACGGGCCTTCCTACGAGCAGTACTTC
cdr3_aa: CASSSDGPSYEQYF

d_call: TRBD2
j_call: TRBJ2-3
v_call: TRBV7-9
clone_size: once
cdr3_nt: TGTGCCAGCAGCAACCAGGGACTACCGGATACGCAGTATTTT
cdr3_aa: CASSNQGLPDTQYF

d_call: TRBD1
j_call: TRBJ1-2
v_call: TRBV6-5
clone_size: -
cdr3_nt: TGTGCCAGCAGTTACGCCGGCAGGGGGGATGGTGGCTACACCTTC
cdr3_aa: CASSYAGRGDGGYTF

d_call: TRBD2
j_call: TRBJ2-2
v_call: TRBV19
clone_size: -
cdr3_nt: TGTGCCAGTAGTATTTTGGGGACTACGAACACCGGGGAGCTGTTTTTT
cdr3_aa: CASSILGTTNTGELFF